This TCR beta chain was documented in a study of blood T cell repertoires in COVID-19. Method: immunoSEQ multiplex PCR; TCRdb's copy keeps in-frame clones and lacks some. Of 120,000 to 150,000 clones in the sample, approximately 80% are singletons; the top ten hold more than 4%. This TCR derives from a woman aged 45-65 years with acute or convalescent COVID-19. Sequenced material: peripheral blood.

CDR3 amino acids: CASSSTGLSGYTF. The CDR3 nucleotides are TGCGCCAGCAGCTCAACAGGGTTGAGCGGCTACACCTTC. The chain combines TRBV5-1 with TRBJ1-2; a weak D match, TRBD1 (6 bases). Germline values: CDR1 SGHRS, CDR2 YFSETQ. This CDR3 is built from 13 residues. Trimming took 3 bases from V and 8 from J, leaving 14 bases between them.